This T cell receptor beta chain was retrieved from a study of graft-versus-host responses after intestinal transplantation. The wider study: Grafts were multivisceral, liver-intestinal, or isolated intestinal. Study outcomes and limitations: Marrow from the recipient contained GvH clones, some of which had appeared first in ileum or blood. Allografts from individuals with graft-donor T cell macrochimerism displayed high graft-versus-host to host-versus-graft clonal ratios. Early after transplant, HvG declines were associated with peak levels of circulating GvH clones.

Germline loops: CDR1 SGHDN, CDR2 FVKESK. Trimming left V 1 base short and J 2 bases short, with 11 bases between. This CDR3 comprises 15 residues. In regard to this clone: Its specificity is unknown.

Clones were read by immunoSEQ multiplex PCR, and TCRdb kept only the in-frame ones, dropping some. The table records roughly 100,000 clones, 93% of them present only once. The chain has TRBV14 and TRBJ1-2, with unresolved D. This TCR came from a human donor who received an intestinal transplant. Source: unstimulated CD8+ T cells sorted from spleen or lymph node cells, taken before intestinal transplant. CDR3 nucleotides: TGTGCCAGCAGCCAAGTAACGCAGGCGAACTATGGCTACACCTTC. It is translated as CASSQVTQANYGYTF.